This T cell receptor beta chain was retrieved from a study of blood T cell repertoires in COVID-19. Participant age was roughly 18 to 90 years, and participants resided in about two dozen US areas. Some clones are missing from TCRdb's copy, which holds only in-frame ones; the method was immunoSEQ multiplex PCR. The repertoire has 190,000 or so clones, around 89% of them found once; the top ten carry about 1.2%. V was pared by 1 base and J by 2 bases, with 12 bases between. The CDR3 spans 17 residues. Germline CDR1 LGHNA, CDR2 YSLEER. This receptor was obtained from a man aged 25-45 years who had recovered from COVID-19. Material: PBMCs or T cells enriched from blood (not recorded which). The gene calls are TRBV4-3 and TRBJ2-6; tentatively, D is TRBD1 (6 bases). This CDR3 is CASSQGASGAGANVLTF. The CDR3 DNA is TGCGCCAGCAGCCAAGGAGCTTCAGGGGCTGGGGCCAACGTCCTGACTTTC.